At least ten counts were recorded for the clone carrying this TCR beta chain. The CDR3 covers 15 residues. V was pared by 1 base and J by 0 bases, with 0 bases of the junction left unmatched. Germline values: CDR1 MNHNS, CDR2 SASEGT. This sample is drawn from a study of T cells in localized non-small cell lung cancer. Sequencing used immunoSEQ multiplex PCR; TCRdb keeps in-frame clones, though not all of them. The sample records tens of thousands of clones, 65% to 85% being singletons. This TCR derives from an older female donor with stage I lung adenocarcinoma. The gene calls are TRBV6-1 and TRBJ2-1, with 7 nucleotides matching TRBD1. The sample here was peripheral blood, taken before any cancer treatment. CDR3 sequence: CASSEGQGSYNEQFF. As DNA, the CDR3 is TGTGCCAGCAGTGAAGGACAGGGCTCCTACAATGAGCAGTTCTTC.